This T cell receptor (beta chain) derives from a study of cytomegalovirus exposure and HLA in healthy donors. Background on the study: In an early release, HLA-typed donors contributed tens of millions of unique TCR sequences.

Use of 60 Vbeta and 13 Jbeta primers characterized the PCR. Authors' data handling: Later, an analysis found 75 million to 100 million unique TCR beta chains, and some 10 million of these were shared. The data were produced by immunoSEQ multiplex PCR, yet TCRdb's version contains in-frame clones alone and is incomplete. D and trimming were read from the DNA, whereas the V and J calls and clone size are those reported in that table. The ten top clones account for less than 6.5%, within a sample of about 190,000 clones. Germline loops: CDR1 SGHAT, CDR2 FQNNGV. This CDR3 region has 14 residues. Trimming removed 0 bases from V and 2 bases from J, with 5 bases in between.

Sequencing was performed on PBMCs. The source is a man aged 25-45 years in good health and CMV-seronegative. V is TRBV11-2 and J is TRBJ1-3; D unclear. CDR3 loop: CASSLDPAGNTIYF. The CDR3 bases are TGTGCCAGCAGCTTAGACCCGGCTGGAAACACCATATATTTT. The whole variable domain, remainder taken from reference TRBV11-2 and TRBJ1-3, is EAGVAQSPRYKIIEKRQSVAFWCNPISGHATLYWYQQILGQGPKLLIQFQNNGVVDDSQLPKDRFSAERLKGVDSTLKIQPAKLEDSAVYLCASSLDPAGNTIYFGEGSWLTVV.